Following are 21 T cell receptor beta chains from one sample sequenced in a study of blood T cell repertoires in COVID-19. The method was immunoSEQ multiplex PCR; TCRdb's version includes in-frame clones alone and lacks a portion of them. The repertoire has about 480,000 clones, approximately 88% of them found once; the top ten carry approximately 2%. Material: PBMCs or T cells enriched from blood (not recorded which). The receptors come from a middle-aged woman who had recovered from COVID-19.

The chain links TRBV9 to TRBJ2-3, with TRBD2 matching over 11 bases. Germline V gene sequence: CDR1 SGDLS, CDR2 YYNGEE. V dropped 0 bases and J dropped 3; count of bases not matched to a gene: 9. There are 18 residues in the CDR3. CDR3 bases: TGTGCCAGCAGCGTAGATGAGACTAGCGGGACGGATACAGATACGCAGTATTTT. It yields the protein CASSVDETSGTDTDTQYF.

The chain employs TRBV18 and TRBJ2-1; 7 bases line up with TRBD2. V shed 3 bases and J 8 bases; nucleotides not matched to a gene: 10. CDR3 size: 15 residues. The germline CDR1 and CDR2 sequences are KGHSH and LQKENI. CDR3 in DNA: TGTGCCAGCTCACCCGGACTAGTAAAGTTGGATGAGCAGTTCTTC. Its protein is CASSPGLVKLDEQFF.

The rearrangement uses TRBV20-1 and TRBJ2-3; D is unclear. CDR3 length equals 11 residues. Germline assignment: CDR1 DFQATT and CDR2 SNEGSKA (reference sequence). Trimming took off 7 bases at V and 0 bases at J, with 5 bases between the two ends. The CDR3 bases are TGCAGTGGTCGGAGCACAGATACGCAGTATTTT. Translated, it gives CSGRSTDTQYF.

A few counts support this clone. J is TRBJ2-3 and V is TRBV27; tentatively, D is TRBD2 (6 bases). Germline loops: CDR1 MNHEY, CDR2 SMNVEV (reference sequence). The germline V and J ends were trimmed by 8 bases and 2 bases, with 14 bases remaining between them. This CDR3 has 14 residues. Written as DNA, the CDR3 is TGTGCCAGCGGTCCCCGGGGGACCACAGATACGCAGTATTTT. Translating gives CASGPRGTTDTQYF.

The chain joins TRBV2 to TRBJ2-7, with D possibly matching TRBD1 (5 bases). V was trimmed by 3 bases and J by 3 bases, leaving 15 bases between them. CDR3 length: 15 amino acids. Germline V CDR1 and CDR2: SNHLY, FYNNEI. CDR3 in DNA: TGTGCCAGCAGTGATCTTTTAGGACACCGCTACGAGCAGTACTTC. It is translated as CASSDLLGHRYEQYF.

In the case of this clone: Different DNA sequences within this sample yield the same CDR3. This chain connects TRBV6-5 to TRBJ1-2; tentatively, D is TRBD1 (6 bases). The CDR3 runs 14 residues. Germline V lookup: CDR1 MNHEY, CDR2 SVGAGI. V was cut by 2 bases and J by 2 bases, with 9 bases left in between. The CDR3 protein is CASSYTQGNYGYTF. CDR3 DNA: TGTGCCAGCAGTTACACCCAGGGGAACTATGGCTACACCTTC.

The chain is built from TRBV4-3 and TRBJ2-5, with 7 bases matching TRBD2. The germline CDR1 and CDR2 sequences are LGHNA and YSLEER. This CDR3 is built from 15 residues. V shed 1 base and J 3 bases; nucleotides not matched to a gene: 5. CDR3 sequence (DNA): TGCGCCAGCAGCCAAGGGCCTAGCGGAGAAGAGACCCAGTACTTC. Amino acids: CASSQGPSGEETQYF.

In nucleotides, the CDR3 is TGTGCCAGCAGCCGCCTTGGACTAGCGGGAGGGCAGGCTTCCTACGAGCAGTACTTC. Its translation is CASSRLGLAGGQASYEQYF. The chain carries TRBV5-6 and TRBJ2-7; 15 positions agree with TRBD2. This CDR3 is 19 amino acids long. After removal of 4 bases from V and 1 base from J, the junction contained 12 bases not matched to a gene. The V gene's germline CDR1 is SGHDT and CDR2 YYEEEE.

The V gene is TRBV3-1 (or the pseudogene TRBV3-2), the J gene TRBJ1-4; D call uncertain. Trimming stripped 4 bases from V and 8 bases from J, with 8 bases between. The CDR3 is 12 residues long. Germline V gene lookup returns CDR1 LGHDT and CDR2 YNNKEL (reference sequence). This CDR3 reads CASSLRGEKLFF. The CDR3 DNA reads TGTGCCAGCAGCCTACGCGGAGAAAAACTGTTTTTT.

The chain couples TRBV3-1 (or the pseudogene TRBV3-2) to TRBJ2-1; D possibly corresponds to TRBD2 (6 bases). Trimming removed 0 bases at V and 13 bases at J, with 16 bases between. CDR1 and CDR2 from the germline V gene are LGHDT and YNNKEL (reference sequence). There are 14 residues in the CDR3. This CDR3 is CASSQELAGQGQFF. The CDR3 coding sequence is TGTGCCAGCAGCCAAGAACTAGCCGGTCAAGGTCAGTTCTTC.

The V and J genes are TRBV11-3 and TRBJ2-2, with TRBD1 identical over 9 bases. This CDR3 contains 16 residues. The trim removed 2 bases at V and 1 base at J, leaving 2 bases unmatched. Germline assignment: CDR1 SGHNT and CDR2 YENEEA. This chain's CDR3 is CASSLLTGGNTGELFF. The CDR3 DNA sequence: TGTGCCAGCAGCTTATTGACAGGGGGGAACACCGGGGAGCTGTTTTTT.

This sequence joins TRBV7-9 and TRBJ2-1; a possible D gene is TRBD1 (6 bases). V dropped 4 bases and J dropped 3 bases, with 25 bases sitting between them. CDR1 is SEHNR, CDR2 FQNEAQ, per germline (reference sequence). The CDR3 spans 19 residues. The CDR3 protein is CASSSRTYNRANSYNEQFF. The CDR3 DNA sequence: TGTGCCAGCAGCTCACGCACCTACAACAGGGCTAACAGCTACAATGAGCAGTTCTTC.

V is TRBV2 and J is TRBJ1-1; perhaps TRBD1 as D (6 bases). The V and J ends lost 2 bases and 4 bases respectively, with 14 bases between them. Germline loops: CDR1 SNHLY, CDR2 FYNNEI. This CDR3 spans 15 amino acids. CDR3 nucleotides: TGTGCCAGCAGTGAAAGGCGGGGGGCGGGCACTGAAGCTTTCTTT. Protein product: CASSERRGAGTEAFF.

The CDR3: CASSFSGTYNEQFF. The CDR3 DNA follows: TGTGCCAGCAGTTTTAGCGGAACCTACAATGAGCAGTTCTTC. The V gene is TRBV6-2 or TRBV6-3, the J gene TRBJ2-1, with a possible D match to TRBD2 (6 bases). V lost 4 bases, J lost 2 bases, and 9 bases lay in between. The length of the CDR3 is 14 residues. The germline V gene has CDR1 MNHEY and CDR2 SVGEGT.

The chain links TRBV7-9 to TRBJ1-5; 8 bases are shared with TRBD1. Per the germline V gene, CDR1 is SEHNR and CDR2 is FQNEAQ (reference sequence). V shed 5 bases, J shed 3 bases, and the junction held 6 bases outside the gene matches. The CDR3 contains 15 residues. The CDR3 nucleotides are TGTGCCAGCAGCCCGGGACAGGCCTACAATCAGCCCCAGCATTTT. Translated: CASSPGQAYNQPQHF.

The V gene is TRBV6-5, the J gene TRBJ1-1; D is possibly TRBD1 (6 bases). CDR1 is MNHEY and CDR2 is SVGAGI in the germline V gene. Trimming removed 3 bases at V and 4 bases at J, with 12 bases between. CDR3 length: 14 amino acids. The CDR3 loop reads CASSYVGGSTEAFF. In nucleotides, the CDR3 is TGTGCCAGCAGTTATGTAGGGGGAAGCACTGAAGCTTTCTTT.

V usage is TRBV9 and J usage is TRBJ2-1; TRBD1 matches at 8 bases. The ends lost 5 bases at V and 7 bases at J; junction bases unmatched: 17. CDR1 is SGDLS and CDR2 is YYNGEE in the germline V gene. This CDR3 is 17 amino acids long. The CDR3 DNA reads TGTGCCAGCAGTCCCACCTCCCGGACAGGGTTAAGAAATGAGCAGTTCTTC. Its protein product is CASSPTSRTGLRNEQFF.

This clone was seen a single time. The rearrangement links TRBV15 to TRBJ2-2; D perhaps matches TRBD2 (6 bases). The CDR3 has 17 amino acids. Germline V gives CDR1 LNHNV, CDR2 YYDKDF (reference sequence). The V end lost 3 bases, the J end lost 0 bases, and 14 bases lay between the germline ends. The CDR3 protein is CATSRDAGRTNTGELFF. The CDR3 nucleotides are TGTGCCACCAGCAGGGATGCGGGACGGACGAACACCGGGGAGCTGTTTTTT.

The rearrangement joins TRBV4-3 to TRBJ1-2, with 7 bases matching TRBD1. Trimming at V came to 3 bases and at J to 6 bases, leaving 13 bases not matched to a gene. The CDR3 extends over 16 amino acids. The germline V gene encodes CDR1 LGHNA and CDR2 YSLEER. The CDR3 spells CASSQLNRGERNGYTF. The CDR3 DNA reads as TGCGCCAGCAGCCAGTTAAACAGGGGTGAGAGAAATGGCTACACCTTC.

The V gene is TRBV24-1, the J gene TRBJ1-2, with unresolved D. V dropped 3 bases and J dropped 0 bases, with 7 bases sitting between them. The CDR3 contains 14 residues. Looked up from germline, CDR1 is KGHDR and CDR2 is SFDVKD. The CDR3 DNA sequence: TGTGCCACCAGTGATCATGGCACTAACTATGGCTACACCTTC. This gives the protein CATSDHGTNYGYTF.

J is TRBJ1-2 and V is TRBV7-2; 10 bases line up with TRBD1. This CDR3 is built from 15 residues. The germline CDR1 and CDR2 sequences are SGHTA and FQGNSA. The J segment lost 2 bases and the V segment lost 5 bases, leaving 5 bases of the junction unmatched. The CDR3 here is CASSLTGGSNYGYTF. In DNA, the CDR3 is TGTGCCAGCAGCCTGACAGGGGGCTCGAACTATGGCTACACCTTC.